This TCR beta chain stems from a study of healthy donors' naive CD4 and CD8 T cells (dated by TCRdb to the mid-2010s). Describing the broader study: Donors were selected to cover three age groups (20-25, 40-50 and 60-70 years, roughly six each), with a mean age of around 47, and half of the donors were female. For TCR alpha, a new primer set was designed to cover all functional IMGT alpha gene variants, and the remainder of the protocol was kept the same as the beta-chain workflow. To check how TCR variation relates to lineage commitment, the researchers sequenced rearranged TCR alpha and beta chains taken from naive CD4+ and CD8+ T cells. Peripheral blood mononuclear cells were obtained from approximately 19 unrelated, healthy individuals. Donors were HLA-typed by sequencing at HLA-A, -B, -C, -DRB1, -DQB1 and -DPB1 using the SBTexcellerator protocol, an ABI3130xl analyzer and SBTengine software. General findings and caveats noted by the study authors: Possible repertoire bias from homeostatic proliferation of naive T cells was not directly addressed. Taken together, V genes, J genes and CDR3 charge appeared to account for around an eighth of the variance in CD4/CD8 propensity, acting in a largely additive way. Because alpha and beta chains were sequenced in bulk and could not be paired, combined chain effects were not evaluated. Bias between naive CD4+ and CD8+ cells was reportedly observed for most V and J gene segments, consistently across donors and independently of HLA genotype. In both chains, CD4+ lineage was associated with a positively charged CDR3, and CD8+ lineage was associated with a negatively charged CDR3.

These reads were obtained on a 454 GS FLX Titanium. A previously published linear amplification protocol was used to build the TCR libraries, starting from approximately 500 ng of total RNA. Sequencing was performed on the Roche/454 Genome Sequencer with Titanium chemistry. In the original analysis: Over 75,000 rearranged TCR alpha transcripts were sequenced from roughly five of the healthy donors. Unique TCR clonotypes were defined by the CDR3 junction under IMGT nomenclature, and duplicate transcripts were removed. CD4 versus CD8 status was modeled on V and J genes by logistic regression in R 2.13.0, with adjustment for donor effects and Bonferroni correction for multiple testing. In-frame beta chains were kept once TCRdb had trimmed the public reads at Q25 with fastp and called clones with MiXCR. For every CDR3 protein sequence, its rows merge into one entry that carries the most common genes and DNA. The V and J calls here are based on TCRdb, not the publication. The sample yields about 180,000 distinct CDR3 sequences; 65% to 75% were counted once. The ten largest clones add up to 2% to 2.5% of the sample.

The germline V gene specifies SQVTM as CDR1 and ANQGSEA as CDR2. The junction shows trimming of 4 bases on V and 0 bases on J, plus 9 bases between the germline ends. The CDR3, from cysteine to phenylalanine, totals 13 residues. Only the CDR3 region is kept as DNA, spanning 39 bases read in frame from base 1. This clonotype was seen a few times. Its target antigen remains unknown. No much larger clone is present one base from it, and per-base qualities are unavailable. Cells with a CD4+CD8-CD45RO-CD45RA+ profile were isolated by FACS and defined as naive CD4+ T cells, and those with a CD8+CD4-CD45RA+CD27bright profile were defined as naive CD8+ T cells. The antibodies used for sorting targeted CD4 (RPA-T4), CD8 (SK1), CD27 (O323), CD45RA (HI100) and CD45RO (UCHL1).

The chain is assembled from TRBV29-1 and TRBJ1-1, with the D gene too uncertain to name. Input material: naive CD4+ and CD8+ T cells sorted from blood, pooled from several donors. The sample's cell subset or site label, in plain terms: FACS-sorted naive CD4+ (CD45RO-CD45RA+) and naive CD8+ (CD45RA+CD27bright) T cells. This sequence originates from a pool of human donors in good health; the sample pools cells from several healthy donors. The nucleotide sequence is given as TGCAGCGTTGCTTATGGGGTGAACACTGAAGCTTTCTTT. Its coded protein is CSVAYGVNTEAFF.